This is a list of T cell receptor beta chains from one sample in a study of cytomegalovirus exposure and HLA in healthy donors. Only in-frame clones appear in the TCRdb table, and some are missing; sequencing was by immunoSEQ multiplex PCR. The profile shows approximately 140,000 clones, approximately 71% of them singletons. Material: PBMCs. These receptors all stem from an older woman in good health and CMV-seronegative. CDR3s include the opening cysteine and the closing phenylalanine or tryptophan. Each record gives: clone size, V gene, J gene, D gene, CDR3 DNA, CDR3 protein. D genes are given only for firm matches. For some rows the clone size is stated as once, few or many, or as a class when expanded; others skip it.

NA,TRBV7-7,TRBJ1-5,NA,TGTGCCGTTTCGGCGGGTAGCAATCAGCCCCAGCATTTT,CAVSAGSNQPQHF
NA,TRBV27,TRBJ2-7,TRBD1,TGTGCCAGCAGTCTGTGGACAGGGACCCTGGGGGAGCAGTACTTC,CASSLWTGTLGEQYF
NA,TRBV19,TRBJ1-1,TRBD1,TGTGCCAGACCTACTACAGGGGGCGAAGGGAACACTGAAGCTTTCTTT,CARPTTGGEGNTEAFF
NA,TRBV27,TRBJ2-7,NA,TGTGCCAGCAGTTTATCAGGCGGGCCTTCCTACGAGCAGTACTTC,CASSLSGGPSYEQYF
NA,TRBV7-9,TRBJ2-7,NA,TGTGCCAGCAGCTCAGGACAGACTAACTCCTACGAGCAGTACTTC,CASSSGQTNSYEQYF
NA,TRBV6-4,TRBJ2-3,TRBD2,TGTGCCAGCAGTGACCAGGCCGGGACTAGCGTATATTTT,CASSDQAGTSVYF
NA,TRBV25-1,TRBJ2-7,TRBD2,TGTGCCAGCAGGGAGACTAGCGGGGGCTCCTACGAGCAGTACTTC,CASRETSGGSYEQYF
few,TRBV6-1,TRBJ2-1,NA,TGTGCCAGCAGTGATCAGTCCTACAATGAGCAGTTCTTC,CASSDQSYNEQFF
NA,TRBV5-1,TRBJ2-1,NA,TGCGCCAGCAGCTTGGCCCCAACCGGCTACAATGAGCAGTTCTTC,CASSLAPTGYNEQFF
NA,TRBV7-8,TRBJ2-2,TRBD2,TGTGCCAGCAGCTTCCTAGCGGGTTTGGACACCGGGGAGCTGTTTTTT,CASSFLAGLDTGELFF
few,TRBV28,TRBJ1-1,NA,TGTGCCAGCAGTTCTCCGGGGGTTAACCCTGAAGCTTTCTTT,CASSSPGVNPEAFF
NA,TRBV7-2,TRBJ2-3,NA,TGTGCCAGCAGCTCGACTAGAGACACAGATACGCAGTATTTT,CASSSTRDTDTQYF
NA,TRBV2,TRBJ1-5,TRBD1,TGTGCCAGCAGCCCCGGGACAGGCAATCAGCCCCAGCATTTT,CASSPGTGNQPQHF
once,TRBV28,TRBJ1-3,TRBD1,TGTGCCAGCAGTTTATTAAGACAGGGGGCCCTGGGAAACACCATATATTTT,CASSLLRQGALGNTIYF
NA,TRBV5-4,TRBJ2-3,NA,TGTGCCAGCAGCTCCCGGCGTGGCGGGAGCACAGATACGCAGTATTTT,CASSSRRGGSTDTQYF
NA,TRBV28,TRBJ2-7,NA,TGTGCCAGCAGTGCCGCCCTCAAGGGGAGGTACGAGCAGTACTTC,CASSAALKGRYEQYF
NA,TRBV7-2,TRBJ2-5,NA,TGTGCCAGCAGCTTAATCATACTGTCCCAAGAGACCCAGTACTTC,CASSLIILSQETQYF
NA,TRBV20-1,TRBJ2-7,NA,TGCAGTGCTGTCAGTTCCTACGAGCAGTACTTC,CSAVSSYEQYF
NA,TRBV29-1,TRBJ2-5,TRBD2,TGCAGCGTAGACCGTAGCGGGAGGGCCGGTGAGACCCAGTACTTC,CSVDRSGRAGETQYF
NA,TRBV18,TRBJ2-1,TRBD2,TGTGCCAGCTCACCCCTCGTGAGGCGGGAGATCTCCAATGAGCAGTTCTTC,CASSPLVRREISNEQFF
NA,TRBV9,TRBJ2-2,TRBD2,TGTGCCAGCAGCCGCACCTTCTCCGGGACTAGCAGAACCGGGGAGCTGTTTTTT,CASSRTFSGTSRTGELFF
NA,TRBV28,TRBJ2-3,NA,TGTGCCAGCACCTCTGGAGGATCGGCAGATACGCAGTATTTT,CASTSGGSADTQYF
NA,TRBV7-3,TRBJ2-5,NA,TGTGCCAGCAGCCGCCACAGGGAAGAGACCCAGTACTTC,CASSRHREETQYF
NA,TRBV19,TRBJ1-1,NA,TGTGCCAGTAGTATCGGACAGATGACTGAAGCTTTCTTT,CASSIGQMTEAFF
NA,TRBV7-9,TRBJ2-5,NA,TGTGCCAGCAGGCAACGGGAGACCCAGTACTTC,CASRQRETQYF
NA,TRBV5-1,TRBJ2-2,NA,TGCGCCAGCAGCCTTGGGGCCCCAAACACCGGGGAGCTGTTTTTT,CASSLGAPNTGELFF
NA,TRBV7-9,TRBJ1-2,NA,TGTTCCAGCAGCTTAGGCGGGGCGGTGGATGGAGGCTACACCTTC,CSSSLGGAVDGGYTF
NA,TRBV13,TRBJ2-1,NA,TGTGCCAGCAGCTCCTCCCAACGAGGGGGAACGCAGTTCTTC,CASSSSQRGGTQFF
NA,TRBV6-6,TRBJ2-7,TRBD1,TGTGCCAGCAGCACCGGGACAGGGACTTACGAGCAGTACTTC,CASSTGTGTYEQYF
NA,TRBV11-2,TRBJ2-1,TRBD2,TGTGCCAGCAGCCTCGGTCTAGCGGGAGCCGATGAGCAGTTCTTC,CASSLGLAGADEQFF
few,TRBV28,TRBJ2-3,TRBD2,TGTGCCAGCAGTACCCCGGCTAGCGGGATGAGGGATACGCAGTATTTT,CASSTPASGMRDTQYF
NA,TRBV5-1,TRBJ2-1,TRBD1,TGCGCCAGCAGCCCGGGACAGGGTTACTACAATGAGCAGTTCTTC,CASSPGQGYYNEQFF
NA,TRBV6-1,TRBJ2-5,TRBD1,TGTGCCAGCAATGAAAGACAGGGCGGGACCCAGTACTTC,CASNERQGGTQYF
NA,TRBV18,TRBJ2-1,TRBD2,TGTGCCAGCTCACCTCAACTAGCGCAGTACAATGAGCAGTTCTTC,CASSPQLAQYNEQFF
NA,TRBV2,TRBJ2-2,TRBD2,TGTGCCAGCACCGAAGCGGGGGCTGGGGAGCTGTTTTTT,CASTEAGAGELFF
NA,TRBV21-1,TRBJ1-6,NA,TGTGCCAGCAGCAAAGGGGGGGGCACGGGTTCACCCCTCCACTTT,CASSKGGGTGSPLHF
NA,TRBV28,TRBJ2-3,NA,TGTGCCAGCAACTCCCGGGGGGCCGGAGATACGCAGTATTTT,CASNSRGAGDTQYF
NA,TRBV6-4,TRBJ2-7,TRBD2,TGTGCCAGCGGCAAGGAAGCTAGCGGCTCCTACGAGCAGTACTTC,CASGKEASGSYEQYF
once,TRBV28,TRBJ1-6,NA,TGTGCCAGCAGTTTAGGGCACTCACCCCTCCACTTT,CASSLGHSPLHF
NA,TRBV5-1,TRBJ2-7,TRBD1,TGCGCCAGCAGAAGAGACGGGACAGGGACCCTGGGCACCTACGAGCAGTACTTC,CASRRDGTGTLGTYEQYF
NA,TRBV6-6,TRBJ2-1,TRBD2,TGTGCCAGCACCGACTCCGGTAGCGGGAGGGCCAATGAGCAGTTCTTC,CASTDSGSGRANEQFF
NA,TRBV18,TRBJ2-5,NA,TGTGCCAGCTCACCATCCGGGACACTCAAGACCCAGTACTTC,CASSPSGTLKTQYF
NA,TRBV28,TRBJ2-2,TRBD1,TGTGCCAGCTCCAGGACAGGGGGCAACACCGGGGAGCTGTTTTTT,CASSRTGGNTGELFF
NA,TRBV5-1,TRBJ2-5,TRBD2,TGCGCCAGCAGCTTGGCTGGCGGGAGTCACCAAGAGACCCAGTACTTC,CASSLAGGSHQETQYF
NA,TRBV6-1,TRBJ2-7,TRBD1,TGTGCCAGCAGCGCCCGGGACAGGGGCCACGAGCAGTACTTC,CASSARDRGHEQYF
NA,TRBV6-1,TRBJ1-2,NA,TGTGCCAGCAGAGCCCCTACAGGGTACAACTATGGCTACACCTTC,CASRAPTGYNYGYTF
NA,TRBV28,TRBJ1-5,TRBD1,TGTGCCAGCAGTTTAACAGGGGTGGGCAATCAGCCCCAGCATTTT,CASSLTGVGNQPQHF
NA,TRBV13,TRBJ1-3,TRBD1,TGTGCCACCCTTGATTCCTGGACAGGGATAGTCAACAACTCTGGAAACACCATATATTTT,CATLDSWTGIVNNSGNTIYF
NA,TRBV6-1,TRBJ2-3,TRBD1,TGTGCCAGCAGGGGACAGAGCACAGATACGCAGTATTTT,CASRGQSTDTQYF
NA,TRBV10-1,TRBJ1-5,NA,TGCGCCAGCAGCGCCGGAGACCAGCCCCAGCATTTT,CASSAGDQPQHF
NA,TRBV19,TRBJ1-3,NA,TGTGCCAGTAGTCTACCGGGACTGGGGAGCGAAAACACCATATATTTT,CASSLPGLGSENTIYF
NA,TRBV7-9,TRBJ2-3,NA,TGTGCCAGCAGCCCCCCAACAGATACGCAGTATTTT,CASSPPTDTQYF
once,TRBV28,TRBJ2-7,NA,TGTGCCAGCAGTTTGCTAGCGCGACTTTCCGGGTCCTACGAGCAGTACTTC,CASSLLARLSGSYEQYF
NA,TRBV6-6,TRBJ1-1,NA,TGTGCCAGCAGGACAAACCAGGGCTCGAACACTGAAGCTTTCTTT,CASRTNQGSNTEAFF
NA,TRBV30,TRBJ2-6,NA,TGTGCCTGGAGTGTAAGAGGAGCTGGGGCCAACGTCCTGACTTTC,CAWSVRGAGANVLTF